This T cell receptor beta chain was identified during a study of blood T cells in healthy people across ages. Study at large: Capture via template switching afforded approximately one barcoded beta molecule per two T cells.

Notes on the study in general: A roughly linear age-dependent decrease characterized TCR beta diversity per million T cells.

Isolation recovered at least 7 million PBMCs from every sample. A remark on this clonotype: Its antigen is undetermined.

A J-beta primer mix and a sample-barcoded 5' primer were used in a second PCR of roughly 6 to 11 cycles. The template-switch adaptor, which had 12 random nucleotides, put a tag on each cDNA molecule. TCRdb redid the calling of the 5' RACE reads with MiXCR, one entry per CDR3 protein. This table has approximately 940,000 distinct CDR3 sequences, about 44% appearing once. This CDR3 region has 15 residues. The V gene lost 6 bases and the J gene lost 0 bases, with 12 bases spanning the gap. The TCR originated in a man in his thirties or forties in good health. The chain couples TRBV12-3 or TRBV12-4 to TRBJ1-5; perhaps TRBD1 as D (5 bases). The sequenced material came from blood. CDR3 loop: CASRSDSLSNQPQHF. In DNA form, the CDR3 reads TGTGCCAGCAGGTCTGACAGCCTTAGCAATCAGCCCCAGCATTTT.